The 21 T cell receptor beta chains given below trace back to one sample, sequenced in a study of control samples from healthy donors and cancer patients. Libraries were prepared by immunoSEQ multiplex PCR; TCRdb keeps only in-frame clonotypes and omits some of them. This repertoire shows roughly 170,000 clones, about 93% found once; its top ten account for roughly 1.5%. The specimen sequenced was blood. These receptors all come from a man aged 18 to 35 in good health.

The chain is built from TRBV7-8 and TRBJ2-5; TRBD1 matches at 7 bases. Germline V gives CDR1 SGHVS, CDR2 FQNEAQ. The CDR3 is 16 residues long. Trimming removed 5 bases from V and 5 bases from J; junction bases left unmatched: 14. The CDR3 spells CASSHPGQPSQETQYF. The DNA for the CDR3 is TGTGCCAGCAGCCACCCGGGACAGCCTTCACAGGAGACCCAGTACTTC.

V gene TRBV5-5 combines with J gene TRBJ2-7; 8 bases are shared with TRBD2. The junction had 4 bases not matched to a gene; V was cut back by 0 bases and J by 2 bases. This CDR3 region has 15 residues. Germline CDR1 and CDR2: SGHKS and YYEKEE (reference sequence). The CDR3 nucleotides are TGTGCCAGCAGCTTGGAACGGGGGGGCCCCTACGAGCAGTACTTC. Protein product: CASSLERGGPYEQYF. Variable domain in full (rest from reference TRBV5-5 and TRBJ2-7): DAGVTQSPTHLIKTRGQQVTLRCSPISGHKSVSWYQQVLGQGPQFIFQYYEKEERGRGNFPDRFSARQFPNYSSELNVNALLLGDSALYLCASSLERGGPYEQYFGPGTRLTVT.

This chain joins TRBV18 and TRBJ1-2; no firm D call. This CDR3 is 15 amino acids long. Trimming removed 3 bases at V and 3 bases at J, with 14 bases between. Germline V gene data show CDR1 as KGHSH and CDR2 as LQKENI. CDR3 loop: CASSPPGRSYYGYTF. CDR3 DNA: TGTGCCAGCTCACCCCCGGGAAGGTCTTACTATGGCTACACCTTC. Using reference TRBV18 and TRBJ1-2 for the parts outside the CDR3, the full variable domain is NAGVMQNPRHLVRRRGQEARLRCSPMKGHSHVYWYRQLPEEGLKFMVYLQKENIIDESGMPKERFSAEFPKEGPSILRIQQVVRGDSAAYFCASSPPGRSYYGYTFGSGTRLTVV.

Comments on this clone: At the DNA level, this CDR3 is encoded by other sequences in the same sample as well. This rearrangement joins TRBV9 to TRBJ2-1; no clear D gene. The CDR3 consists of 13 residues. The germline gives CDR1 SGDLS, CDR2 YYNGEE. Trimming took off 2 bases at V and 3 bases at J, with 6 bases between the two ends. The DNA of the CDR3 is TGTGCCAGCAGCGTCGGAAGCTACAATGAGCAGTTCTTC. Its protein is CASSVGSYNEQFF.

The table lists this clone with a count of one. V is TRBV30 and J is TRBJ2-2; TRBD1 might be the D (5 bases). The CDR3 runs to 16 residues. V dropped 2 bases and J dropped 9 bases, with 22 bases sitting between them. Per the germline V gene, CDR1 is GTSNPN and CDR2 is SVGIG (reference sequence). For the CDR3, the DNA is TGTGCCTGGAGTTGGCTAGGCAGGGAAGGTAACCGGGAGCTGTTTTTT. Translated, it gives CAWSWLGREGNRELFF.

Only one count was recorded for this clone. V is TRBV5-6 and J is TRBJ2-3, with 8 bases that match TRBD1. V dropped 3 bases and J dropped 1; count of bases not matched to a gene: 7. Germline V lookup: CDR1 SGHDT, CDR2 YYEEEE. The CDR3 extends over 16 amino acids. In DNA form, the CDR3 reads TGTGCCAGCAGCTCGTTGACAGGGGCCGGCACAGATACGCAGTATTTT. Translation: CASSSLTGAGTDTQYF.

The gene calls are TRBV28 and TRBJ1-1; the D gene is possibly TRBD1 (6 bases). This CDR3 has 16 amino acids. CDR1 MDHEN and CDR2 SYDVKM come from the germline V gene. The V gene lost 5 bases and the J gene lost 4 bases, with 20 bases spanning the gap. CDR3 in amino acids: CASSITGKEVRTEAFF. The CDR3, as DNA: TGTGCCAGCAGTATTACAGGGAAAGAGGTACGCACTGAAGCTTTCTTT.

This chain uses TRBV5-1 with TRBJ1-2, with no clear D. CDR1 and CDR2 (germline): SGHRS, YFSETQ. V was cut by 4 bases and J by 4 bases, with 8 bases left in between. This CDR3 is 12 amino acids long. The chain's CDR3 is CASSRTRYGYTF. CDR3 nucleotides: TGCGCCAGCAGCCGGACCCGCTATGGCTACACCTTC.

The rearrangement links TRBV10-3 to TRBJ2-7; D gene uncertain. Germline-derived CDR1 and CDR2 are ENHRY and SYGVKD. V lost 5 bases and J lost 0, with 11 bases in between. The length of the CDR3 is 14 residues. CDR3 in DNA: TGTGCCATCAGTTCTTACACGAGCTCCTACGAGCAGTACTTC. Encoded protein: CAISSYTSSYEQYF.

The genes are TRBV5-1 and TRBJ2-2; 13 bases map to TRBD2. Per the germline V gene, CDR1 is SGHRS and CDR2 is YFSETQ. After removal of 5 bases from V and 6 bases from J, the junction contained 7 bases not matched to a gene. The CDR3 runs 16 residues. The CDR3 sequence is CASRRLAGGSAGELFF. CDR3 coding DNA: TGCGCCAGCAGGAGACTAGCGGGGGGATCGGCCGGGGAGCTGTTTTTT.

The chain recombines TRBV6-6 with TRBJ1-2; TRBD1 aligns across 8 bases. Germline CDR1 reads MNHNY; CDR2 reads SVGAGI (reference sequence). The CDR3 runs 16 residues. The ends lost 7 bases at V and 4 bases at J; junction bases unmatched: 14. DNA for the CDR3: TGTGCCAGCACTCTCAGGGGGCAGGGGGATGGCTATGGCTACACCTTC. Protein product: CASTLRGQGDGYGYTF.

The gene calls are TRBV9 and TRBJ2-2; no clear D. V lost 3 bases and J 5 bases, leaving 2 bases between the germline ends. Germline V gives CDR1 SGDLS, CDR2 YYNGEE. This CDR3 is built from 11 residues. The DNA of the CDR3 is TGTGCCAGCAGCGGAACCGGGGAGCTGTTTTTT. It specifies CASSGTGELFF.

V usage is TRBV24-1 and J usage is TRBJ1-3; D is possibly TRBD1 (5 bases). The germline CDR1 and CDR2 sequences are KGHDR and SFDVKD. Trimming took off 0 bases at V and 0 bases at J, with 11 bases between the two ends. This CDR3 has 17 residues. The CDR3: CATSDLKADTSGNTIYF. CDR3 bases: TGTGCCACCAGTGATTTGAAGGCGGACACCTCTGGAAACACCATATATTTT.

The chain uses TRBV5-1 and TRBJ2-3, with D hard to call. Germline assignment: CDR1 SGHRS and CDR2 YFSETQ. V lost 5 bases to trimming and J lost 0 bases, with 7 bases between them. The CDR3 runs 13 residues. Here the CDR3 reads CASSPPSTDTQYF. The CDR3 nucleotides read TGCGCCAGCAGTCCCCCTAGCACAGATACGCAGTATTTT.

V is TRBV5-1 and J is TRBJ2-3; 13 positions agree with TRBD2. The CDR3 covers 18 residues. Germline lookup yields CDR1 SGHRS and CDR2 YFSETQ. V shed 4 bases and J 0 bases; nucleotides not matched to a gene: 8. CDR3 region: CASSRRTSGGVSTDTQYF. The CDR3 nucleotides are TGCGCCAGCAGCCGGAGGACTAGCGGGGGCGTTAGCACAGATACGCAGTATTTT. Drawing the rest from reference TRBV5-1 and TRBJ2-3, the complete variable domain is KAGVTQTPRYLIKTRGQQVTLSCSPISGHRSVSWYQQTPGQGLQFLFEYFSETQRNKGNFPGRFSGRQFSNSRSEMNVSTLELGDSALYLCASSRRTSGGVSTDTQYFGPGTRLTVL.

The genes are TRBV5-1 and TRBJ2-6; the match to TRBD1 covers 8 bases. CDR3 length equals 16 residues. V lost 3 bases and J lost 0; bases outside the gene matches: 2. Germline V gene data show CDR1 as SGHRS and CDR2 as YFSETQ. The CDR3 region is CASSWTGISGANVLTF. The CDR3 coding sequence is TGCGCCAGCAGCTGGACAGGGATCTCTGGGGCCAACGTCCTGACTTTC.

This chain connects TRBV10-2 to TRBJ2-5; D is possibly TRBD1 (5 bases). In germline, CDR1 is WSHSY, CDR2 SAAADI. The CDR3 sequence is 15 residues long. V shed 4 bases and J shed 0 bases, with 12 bases lying between them. The CDR3 DNA reads TGCGCCAGCAGTGGGGGCCAGGCGTACCAAGAGACCCAGTACTTC. Translation: CASSGGQAYQETQYF.

The chain links TRBV9 to TRBJ2-3; D is ambiguous. Germline assignment: CDR1 SGDLS and CDR2 YYNGEE. V was shortened by 4 bases and J by 0 bases, with 6 bases between the two germline ends. There are 13 residues in the CDR3. The CDR3 DNA reads TGTGCCAGCAGCTTAACTAGCACAGATACGCAGTATTTT. It encodes CASSLTSTDTQYF. The variable domain in full, with the rest retrieved from reference TRBV9 and TRBJ2-3, is DSGVTQTPKHLITATGQRVTLRCSPRSGDLSVYWYQQSLDQGLQFLIQYYNGEERAKGNILERFSAQQFPDLHSELNLSSLELGDSALYFCASSLTSTDTQYFGPGTRLTVL.

This rearrangement joins TRBV25-1 to TRBJ2-7, with unresolved D. Trimming took off 1 base at V and 0 bases at J, with 13 bases between the two ends. Germline V gives CDR1 MGHDK, CDR2 SYGVNS. The CDR3 length is 16 residues. The CDR3 here is CASSELGSASSYEQYF. CDR3 DNA sequence: TGTGCCAGCAGTGAATTGGGAAGTGCGTCCTCCTACGAGCAGTACTTC.

This chain links TRBV10-3 with TRBJ2-1; 7 bases align to TRBD2. V lost 8 bases, J lost 5 bases, and 6 bases stayed unmatched. The CDR3 covers 13 residues. Germline CDR1 is ENHRY and CDR2 is SYGVKD. In nucleotides, the CDR3 is TGTGCCATCCGGAGACGGGGGGACAATGAGCAGTTCTTC. It is translated as CAIRRRGDNEQFF.

The chain links TRBV12-3 or TRBV12-4 to TRBJ2-2; D is undetermined. The CDR3 spans 13 residues. The V end lost 3 bases, the J end lost 4 bases, and 6 bases lay between the germline ends. CDR3 nucleotide sequence: TGTGCCAGCAGTTTTCGGACCACCGGGGAGCTGTTTTTT. Translating gives CASSFRTTGELFF.